This TCR beta chain was captured in a study of beta chain features in type 1 diabetes. Broader study findings: Patients with Type 1 diabetes showed moderately but significantly shorter TCRB CDR3s in all four CD4+ subsets. In cDNA sequencing, cells with high TCR expression could be over-represented. Insertions at VDJ junctions were less frequent in type 1 diabetes patients. These patients also deleted more nucleotides at the same junctions. Researchers reported that naive, central memory and Treg TCRB repertoires appeared more similar in patients than in healthy donors.

V lost 5 bases and J lost 7; bases outside the gene matches: 11. The CDR3 loop spans 15 amino acids. CDR1 is SEHNR, CDR2 FQNEAQ, per germline (reference sequence). Naive, central memory, regulatory and stem cell-like memory cells within the CD4+ compartment were sorted using CD45RO/CCR7/CD25/CD127/CD95/CD27. The study reverse transcribed the entire isolated RNA, so it sequenced expressed TCRB transcripts. Assay: immunoSEQ multiplex PCR; the TCRdb copy retains only in-frame clones and omits some. The sample lists under 850,000 clones, around an eighth seen once, with approximately 0.022% in the top ten. This clone has at least ten counts. As yet, its antigen is unknown.

The chain joins TRBV7-9 to TRBJ2-1; 7 bases fit TRBD2. This TCR came from a man between 18 and 29 years old with type 1 diabetes. Sequenced sample: naive CD4+ T cells from blood. The CDR3 loop is CASSPGLPGVNEQFF. The CDR3 DNA is TGTGCCAGCAGCCCGGGACTACCCGGAGTGAATGAGCAGTTCTTC.